This is a list of T cell receptor beta chains from one sample in a study of blood T cell repertoires in COVID-19. Some clones are missing from TCRdb's copy, which holds only in-frame ones; the method was immunoSEQ multiplex PCR. The repertoire holds 250,000 to 300,000 clones, with around nine tenths as singletons. The sequenced material came from peripheral blood. The receptors stem from a man in his forties or fifties with acute or convalescent COVID-19. CDR3s include the opening cysteine and the closing phenylalanine or tryptophan. D genes are given only for firm matches. Some rows have no size entry. The others give once, few or many, or a class for an expanded clone.

length,V,size,D,J,DNA,CDR3
15,TRBV3-1/TRBV3-2,-,TRBD2,TRBJ2-1,TGTGCCAGCAGCCGGAAGCGGGGGCTGTACAATGAGCAGTTCTTC,CASSRKRGLYNEQFF
15,TRBV3-1/TRBV3-2,-,-,TRBJ2-5,TGTGCCAGCAGCCAGAACTACAGGACGGAAGAGACCCAGTACTTC,CASSQNYRTEETQYF
16,TRBV7-9,once,-,TRBJ1-1,TGTGCCAGCAGCAATTCGGCTTGGGGCTTCGTCTGGCGGGCTTTCTTT,CASSNSAWGFVWRAFF
14,TRBV24-1,-,TRBD2,TRBJ2-5,TGTGCCACCAGTGCTAGCGGGGCCCAAGAGACCCAGTACTTC,CATSASGAQETQYF
17,TRBV11-2,-,TRBD1,TRBJ2-1,TGTGCCAGCAGCTTATGGAAGGGGACAGGGATTTTCAATGAGCAGTTCTTC,CASSLWKGTGIFNEQFF
13,TRBV25-1,-,-,TRBJ2-7,TGTGCCAGCAGTGTACAAGGGGCCTACGAGCAGTACTTC,CASSVQGAYEQYF
16,TRBV25-1,-,TRBD2,TRBJ2-1,TGTGCCAGCAGTGATCCAAGCGGGGGGGCCTACAATGAGCAGTTCTTC,CASSDPSGGAYNEQFF
15,TRBV5-1,-,-,TRBJ2-2,TGCGCCAGCAGCTTGAACAGGGCTAACACCGGGGAGCTGTTTTTT,CASSLNRANTGELFF
15,TRBV7-3,-,-,TRBJ1-2,TGTGCCAGCAGCTTAACGGGAACAGGCGACTATGGCTACACCTTC,CASSLTGTGDYGYTF
14,TRBV6-5,-,TRBD1,TRBJ2-5,TGTGCCAGCCGGGACAGGGGCAACGCGGGGACCCAGTACTTC,CASRDRGNAGTQYF
16,TRBV11-2,few,TRBD2,TRBJ2-2,TGTGCCAGCAGCCAAGCGGCGGGGGGACTTACCGGGGAGCTGTTTTTT,CASSQAAGGLTGELFF
16,TRBV5-4,-,-,TRBJ2-7,TGTGCCAGCAGCCCCAGGGCAGGGGGGACTCTAAGGGAGCAGTACTTC,CASSPRAGGTLREQYF
19,TRBV4-2,-,TRBD2,TRBJ2-1,TGTGCCAGCAGCCTGGGACTAGCGGGGGGGCTTGACTCCTACAATGAGCAGTTCTTC,CASSLGLAGGLDSYNEQFF
14,TRBV30,-,-,TRBJ2-5,TGTGCCTGGAGCTGGGGCCACCGACAAGAGACCCAGTACTTC,CAWSWGHRQETQYF
17,TRBV4-1,-,TRBD2,TRBJ2-7,TGCGCCAGCAGCCAAGCCCTCGGAGAGGCGGGGGGGTACGAGCAGTACTTC,CASSQALGEAGGYEQYF
15,TRBV5-1,-,TRBD2,TRBJ2-5,TGCGCCAGCAGCATGACTAGCGGGGTTGGAGAGACCCAGTACTTC,CASSMTSGVGETQYF
14,TRBV5-1,few,TRBD1,TRBJ2-5,TGCGCCAGCAGCTTCACAGGGGACGGGGAGACCCAGTACTTC,CASSFTGDGETQYF
19,TRBV10-3,-,TRBD1,TRBJ1-2,TGTGCCATCAGTGAGTCGACGGGACGGGGGACAGGGGGAAACTATGGCTACACCTTC,CAISESTGRGTGGNYGYTF
15,TRBV30,few,TRBD1,TRBJ2-7,TGTGCCTGGAGCCTAGCCGGACAGGGTGTGAGGGAGCAGTACTTC,CAWSLAGQGVREQYF
13,TRBV25-1,-,-,TRBJ2-2,TGTGCCAGCACCGGGGTGGGCCCCGGGGAGCTGTTTTTT,CASTGVGPGELFF
16,TRBV3-1/TRBV3-2,-,-,TRBJ2-7,TGTGCCAGCAGCCACCCGTCGGGTAGGGGTTCCTACGAGCAGTACTTC,CASSHPSGRGSYEQYF
14,TRBV3-1/TRBV3-2,few,-,TRBJ1-1,TGTGCCAGCAGCCAAAGCGGTTACGGGACTGAAGCTTTCTTT,CASSQSGYGTEAFF
14,TRBV7-9,-,-,TRBJ1-1,TGTGCCAGCAGCTTAGACCACAGGGCTCCAGAAGCTTTCTTT,CASSLDHRAPEAFF
16,TRBV2,-,TRBD1,TRBJ1-3,TGTGCCAGCAGTGAAAGGACAGGGTTCTCTGGAAACACCATATATTTT,CASSERTGFSGNTIYF
16,TRBV11-2,-,TRBD1,TRBJ1-6,TGTGCCAGCAGCCAGGGGGGGGACAGGGGTTATTCACCCCTCCACTTT,CASSQGGDRGYSPLHF
14,TRBV2,-,-,TRBJ2-2,TGTGCCAGCAGGCCAGGGTCAGTGGCCGGGGAGCTGTTTTTT,CASRPGSVAGELFF
16,TRBV6-1,-,-,TRBJ2-1,TGTGCCAGCAGTGTACAGGGACAAGTCGGCCTCAATGAGCAGTTCTTC,CASSVQGQVGLNEQFF
16,TRBV5-6,-,-,TRBJ2-5,TGTGCCAGCAGCCCTCCCTGGCCTAGCCCACAAGAGACCCAGTACTTC,CASSPPWPSPQETQYF
12,TRBV11-2,-,-,TRBJ2-7,TGTGCCAGCAGCTTAAATCGGGACGAGCAGTACTTC,CASSLNRDEQYF
9,TRBV20-1,-,-,TRBJ1-2,TGCAGTGCTCCTATAGGCTACACCTTC,CSAPIGYTF
15,TRBV19,-,TRBD2,TRBJ2-1,TGTGCCAGTAGTAGGTCTAGCGGGGGCTACAATGAGCAGTTCTTC,CASSRSSGGYNEQFF
14,TRBV6-5,-,-,TRBJ2-7,TGTGCCAGCAGACCGACAGCTACTCACTTCGCGCAGTACTTC,CASRPTATHFAQYF
15,TRBV21-1,once,-,TRBJ1-6,TGTGCCAGCAGCGCCAAGGGGGGGCAGGTCTCACCCCTCCACTTT,CASSAKGGQVSPLHF
14,TRBV18,-,TRBD2,TRBJ2-7,TGTGCCAGCTCACTACAGCGGGGGGCAAACGAGCAGTACTTC,CASSLQRGANEQYF
14,TRBV19,-,TRBD1,TRBJ2-2,TGTGCCACGGGACAGGCGACGAACACCGGGGAGCTGTTTTTT,CATGQATNTGELFF